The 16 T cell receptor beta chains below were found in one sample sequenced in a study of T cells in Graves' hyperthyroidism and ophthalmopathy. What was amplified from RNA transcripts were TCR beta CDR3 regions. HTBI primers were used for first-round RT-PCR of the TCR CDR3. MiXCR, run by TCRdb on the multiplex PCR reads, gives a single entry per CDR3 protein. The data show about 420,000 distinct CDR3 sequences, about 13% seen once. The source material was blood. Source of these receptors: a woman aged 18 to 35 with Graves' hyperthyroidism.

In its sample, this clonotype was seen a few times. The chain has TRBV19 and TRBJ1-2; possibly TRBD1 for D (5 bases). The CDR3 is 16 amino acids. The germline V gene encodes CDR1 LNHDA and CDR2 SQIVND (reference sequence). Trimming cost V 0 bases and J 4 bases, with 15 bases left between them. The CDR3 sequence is CASSIDPGTPAYGYTF. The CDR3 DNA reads TGTGCCAGTAGTATAGATCCGGGGACTCCCGCCTATGGCTACACCTTC.

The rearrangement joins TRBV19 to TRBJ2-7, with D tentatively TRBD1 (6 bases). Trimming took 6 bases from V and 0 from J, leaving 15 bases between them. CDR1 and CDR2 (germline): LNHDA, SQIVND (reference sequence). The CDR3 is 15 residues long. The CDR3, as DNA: TGTGCCAGTAGAAAGTCGGGCAGGGGCTCCTACGAGCAGTACTTC. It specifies CASRKSGRGSYEQYF.

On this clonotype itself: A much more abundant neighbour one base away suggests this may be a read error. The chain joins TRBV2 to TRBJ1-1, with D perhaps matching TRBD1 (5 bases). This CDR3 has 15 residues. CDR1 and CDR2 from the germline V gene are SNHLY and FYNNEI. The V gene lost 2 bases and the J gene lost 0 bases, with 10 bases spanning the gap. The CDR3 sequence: CASSEPQGMNTEAFF. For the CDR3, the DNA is TGTGCCAGCAGTGAACCGCAGGGCATGAACACTGAAGCTTTCTTT.

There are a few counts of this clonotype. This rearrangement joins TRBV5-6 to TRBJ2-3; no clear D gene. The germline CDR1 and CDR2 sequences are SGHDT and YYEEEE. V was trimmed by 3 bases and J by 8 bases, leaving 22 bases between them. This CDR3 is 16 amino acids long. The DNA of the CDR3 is TGTGCCAGCAGCTCGGCCATCCGGGTCCGTTTTAGTACGCAGTATTTT. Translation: CASSSAIRVRFSTQYF.

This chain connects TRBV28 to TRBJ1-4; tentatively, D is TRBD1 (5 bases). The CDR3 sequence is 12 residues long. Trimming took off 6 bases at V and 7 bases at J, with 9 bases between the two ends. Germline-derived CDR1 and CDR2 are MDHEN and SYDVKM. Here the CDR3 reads CASSPRVEKLFF. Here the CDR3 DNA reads TGTGCCAGCAGCCCCAGGGTTGAAAAACTGTTTTTT.

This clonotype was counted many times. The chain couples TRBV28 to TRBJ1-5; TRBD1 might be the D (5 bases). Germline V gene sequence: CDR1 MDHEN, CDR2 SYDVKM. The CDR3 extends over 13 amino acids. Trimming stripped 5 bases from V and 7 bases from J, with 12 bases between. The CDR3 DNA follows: TGTGCCAGCAGTCTCCCTGGGGGGCAGCCCCAGCATTTT. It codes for CASSLPGGQPQHF.

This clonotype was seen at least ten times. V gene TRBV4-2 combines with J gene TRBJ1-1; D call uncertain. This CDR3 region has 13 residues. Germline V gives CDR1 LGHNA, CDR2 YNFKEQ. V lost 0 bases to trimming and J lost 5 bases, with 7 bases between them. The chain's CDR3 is CASSQEERTEAFF. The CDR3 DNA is TGTGCCAGCAGCCAAGAGGAGCGAACTGAAGCTTTCTTT.

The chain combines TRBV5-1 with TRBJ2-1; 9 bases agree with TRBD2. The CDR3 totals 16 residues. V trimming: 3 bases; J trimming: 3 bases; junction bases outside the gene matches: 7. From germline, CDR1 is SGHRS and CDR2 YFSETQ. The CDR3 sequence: CASSWPLAGFYNEQFF. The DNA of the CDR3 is TGCGCCAGCAGCTGGCCCCTAGCGGGGTTCTACAATGAGCAGTTCTTC.

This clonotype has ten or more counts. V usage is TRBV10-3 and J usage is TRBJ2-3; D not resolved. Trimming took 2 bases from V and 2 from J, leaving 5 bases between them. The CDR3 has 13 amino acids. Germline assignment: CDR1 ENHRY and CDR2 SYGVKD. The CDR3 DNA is TGTGCCATCAGTGAGACTGCCACAGATACGCAGTATTTT. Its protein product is CAISETATDTQYF.

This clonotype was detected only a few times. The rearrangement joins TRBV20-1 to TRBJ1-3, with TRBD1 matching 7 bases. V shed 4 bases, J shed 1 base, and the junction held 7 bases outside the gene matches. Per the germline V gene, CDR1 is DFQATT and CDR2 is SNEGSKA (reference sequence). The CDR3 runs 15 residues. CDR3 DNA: TGCAGTGCTACCCCGACAGGGCAATCTGGAAACACCATATATTTT. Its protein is CSATPTGQSGNTIYF.

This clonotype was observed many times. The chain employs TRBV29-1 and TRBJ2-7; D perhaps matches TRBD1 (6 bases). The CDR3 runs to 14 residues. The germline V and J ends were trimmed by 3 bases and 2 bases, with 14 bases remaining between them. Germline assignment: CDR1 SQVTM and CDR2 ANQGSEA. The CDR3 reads CSVDVGTPTYEQYF. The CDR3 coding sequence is TGCAGCGTTGATGTAGGGACACCTACCTACGAGCAGTACTTC.

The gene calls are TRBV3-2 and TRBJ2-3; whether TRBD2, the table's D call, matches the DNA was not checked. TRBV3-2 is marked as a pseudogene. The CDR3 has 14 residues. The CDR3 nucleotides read TGTGCCAGCAGTCTAGCGGGAGTGAGAGATACGCAGTATTTT. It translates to CASSLAGVRDTQYF.

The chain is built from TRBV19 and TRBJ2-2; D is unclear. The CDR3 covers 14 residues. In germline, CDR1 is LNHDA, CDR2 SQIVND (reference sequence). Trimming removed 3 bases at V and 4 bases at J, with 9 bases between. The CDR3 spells CASSIYAGTGELFF. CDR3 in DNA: TGTGCCAGTAGTATTTATGCAGGCACCGGGGAGCTGTTTTTT.

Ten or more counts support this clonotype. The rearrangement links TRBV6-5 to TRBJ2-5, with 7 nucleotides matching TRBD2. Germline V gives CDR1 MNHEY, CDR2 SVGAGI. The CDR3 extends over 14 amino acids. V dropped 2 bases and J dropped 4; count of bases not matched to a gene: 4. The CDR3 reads CASSYTTSSETQYF. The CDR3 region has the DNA TGTGCCAGCAGTTACACGACTAGCTCAGAGACCCAGTACTTC.

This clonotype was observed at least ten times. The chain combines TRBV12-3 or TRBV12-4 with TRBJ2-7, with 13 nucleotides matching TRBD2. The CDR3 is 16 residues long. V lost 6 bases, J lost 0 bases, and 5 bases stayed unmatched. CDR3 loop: CASRPGLAGNSYEQYF. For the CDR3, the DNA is TGTGCCAGCAGGCCGGGACTAGCGGGGAACTCCTACGAGCAGTACTTC.

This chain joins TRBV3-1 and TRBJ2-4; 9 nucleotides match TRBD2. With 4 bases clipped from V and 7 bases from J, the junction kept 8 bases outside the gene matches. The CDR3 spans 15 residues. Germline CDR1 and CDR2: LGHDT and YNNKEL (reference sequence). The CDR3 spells CASSLTSGAINIQYF. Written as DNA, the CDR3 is TGTGCCAGCAGCCTGACTAGCGGCGCAATCAACATTCAGTACTTC. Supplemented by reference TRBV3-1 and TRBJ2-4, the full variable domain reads DTAVSQTPKYLVTQMGNDKSIKCEQNLGHDTMYWYKQDSKKFLKIMFSYNNKELIINETVPNRFSPKSPDKAHLNLHINSLELGDSAVYFCASSLTSGAINIQYFGAGTRLSVL.